A single T cell receptor (beta chain) is shown here with its context. From the RT-PCR reads, TCRdb called clonotypes with MiXCR, one entry per CDR3 protein. Found here are hundreds of thousands of distinct CDR3 sequences, less than 20% of them singletons; the top ten hold roughly a tenth. V gave up 0 bases and J gave up 7 bases, with 12 bases separating them. This CDR3 spans 14 amino acids. Germline V gene lookup returns CDR1 LNHNV and CDR2 YYDKDF (reference sequence). This sample is part of a study of response to subunit inactivated influenza vaccine. This TCR was sampled from a man between 45 and 60 years old who received an inactivated influenza vaccine. This chain connects TRBV15 to TRBJ1-2; no reliable D call. The sequences come from PBMCs from blood, collected 4 to 6 days after vaccination. The CDR3 bases are TGTGCCACCAGCAGAGATCTGAAGGGTACTGGCTACACCTTC. Its protein product is CATSRDLKGTGYTF.